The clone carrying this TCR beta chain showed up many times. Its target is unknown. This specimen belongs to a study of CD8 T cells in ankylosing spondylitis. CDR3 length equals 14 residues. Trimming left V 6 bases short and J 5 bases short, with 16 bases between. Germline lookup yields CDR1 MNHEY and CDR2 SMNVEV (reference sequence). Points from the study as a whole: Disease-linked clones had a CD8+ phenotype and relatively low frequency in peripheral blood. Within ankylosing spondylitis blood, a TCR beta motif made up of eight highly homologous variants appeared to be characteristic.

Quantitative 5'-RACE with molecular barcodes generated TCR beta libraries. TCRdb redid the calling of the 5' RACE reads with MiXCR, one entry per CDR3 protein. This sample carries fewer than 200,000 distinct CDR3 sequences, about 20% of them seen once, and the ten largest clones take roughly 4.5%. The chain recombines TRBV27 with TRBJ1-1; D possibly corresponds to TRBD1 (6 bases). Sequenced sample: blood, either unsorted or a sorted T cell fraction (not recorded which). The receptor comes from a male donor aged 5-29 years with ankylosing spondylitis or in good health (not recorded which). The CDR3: CASRSWQGLTEAFF. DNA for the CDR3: TGTGCCAGCAGGTCATGGCAGGGGTTAACTGAAGCTTTCTTT.